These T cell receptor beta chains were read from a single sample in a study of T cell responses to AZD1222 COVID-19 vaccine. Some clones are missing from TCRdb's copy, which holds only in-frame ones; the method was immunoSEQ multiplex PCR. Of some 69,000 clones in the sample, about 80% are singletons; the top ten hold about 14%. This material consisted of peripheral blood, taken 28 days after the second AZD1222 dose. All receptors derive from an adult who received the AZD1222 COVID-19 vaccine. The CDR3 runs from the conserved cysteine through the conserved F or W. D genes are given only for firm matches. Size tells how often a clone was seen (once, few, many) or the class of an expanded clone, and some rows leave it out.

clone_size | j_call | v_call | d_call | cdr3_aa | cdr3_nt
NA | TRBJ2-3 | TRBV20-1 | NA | CSAENTDTQYF | TGCAGTGCCGAAAACACAGATACGCAGTATTTT
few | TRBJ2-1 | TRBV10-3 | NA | CAITPSDYNEQFF | TGTGCCATCACCCCGTCCGATTACAATGAGCAGTTCTTC
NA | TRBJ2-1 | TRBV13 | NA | CASSSYRREQFF | TGTGCCAGCAGTAGCTACAGAAGGGAGCAGTTCTTC
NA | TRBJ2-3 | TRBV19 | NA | CASSLGLTDTQYF | TGTGCCAGTAGTCTGGGACTTACAGATACGCAGTATTTT
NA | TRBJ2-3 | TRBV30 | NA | CAWSAEAYDTQYF | TGTGCCTGGAGCGCCGAAGCCTACGATACGCAGTATTTT
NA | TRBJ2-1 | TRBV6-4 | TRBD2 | CASSRASGEYNEQFF | TGTGCCAGCAGTCGAGCGAGCGGGGAGTACAATGAGCAGTTCTTC
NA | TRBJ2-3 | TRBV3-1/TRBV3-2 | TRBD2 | CASSRAGVSYFTDTQYF | TGTGCCAGCAGCCGCGCGGGGGTCTCATATTTTACAGATACGCAGTATTTT
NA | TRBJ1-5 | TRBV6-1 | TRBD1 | CASSELGQGQPQHF | TGTGCCAGCAGTGAGCTGGGACAGGGTCAGCCCCAGCATTTT
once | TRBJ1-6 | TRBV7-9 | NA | CASSLVPGQIFTLHF | TGTGCCAGCAGCTTAGTCCCAGGGCAGATCTTCACCCTCCACTTT
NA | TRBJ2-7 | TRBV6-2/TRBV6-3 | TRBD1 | CASSYWDRVPIEQYF | TGTGCCAGCAGTTACTGGGACAGGGTCCCGATCGAGCAGTACTTC
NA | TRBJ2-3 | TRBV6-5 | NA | CASSYGRGHRDTQYF | TGTGCCAGCAGTTACGGTAGGGGACACCGGGATACGCAGTATTTT
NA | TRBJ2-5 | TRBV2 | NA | CASSEETQYF | TGTGCCAGCAGTGAAGAGACCCAGTACTTC
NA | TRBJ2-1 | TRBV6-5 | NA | CASSPGDTYNEQFF | TGTGCCAGCAGCCCGGGGGACACCTACAATGAGCAGTTCTTC
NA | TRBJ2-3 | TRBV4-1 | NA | CASSAILDTQYF | TGCGCCAGCAGCGCCATACTAGATACGCAGTATTTT
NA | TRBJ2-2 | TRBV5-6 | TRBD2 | CASSLEGLVGGTGELFF | TGTGCCAGCAGCTTGGAAGGACTAGTGGGCGGCACCGGGGAGCTGTTTTTT
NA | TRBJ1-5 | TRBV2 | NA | CASSEADQSNQPQHF | TGTGCCAGCAGTGAAGCGGACCAAAGCAATCAGCCCCAGCATTTT
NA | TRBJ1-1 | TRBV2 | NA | CASSVQGGGEAFF | TGTGCCAGCAGTGTACAGGGCGGTGGTGAAGCTTTCTTT
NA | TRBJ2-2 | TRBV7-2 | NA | CASSLGGPAGGELFF | TGTGCCAGCAGCTTAGGGGGCCCAGCGGGCGGGGAGCTGTTTTTT
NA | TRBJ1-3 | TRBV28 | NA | CAIKEGVSGNTIYF | TGTGCCATCAAAGAGGGGGTCTCTGGAAACACCATATATTTT
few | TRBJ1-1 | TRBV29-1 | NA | CSVGGNRGYGNTEAFF | TGCAGCGTTGGGGGAAATAGGGGCTACGGGAACACTGAAGCTTTCTTT
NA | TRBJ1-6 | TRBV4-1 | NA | CASSKDLWTDLSPLHF | TGCGCCAGCAGCAAAGATCTTTGGACAGACCTTTCACCCCTCCACTTT
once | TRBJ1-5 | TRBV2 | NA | CASSERVQPQHF | TGTGCCAGCAGTGAAAGGGTACAGCCCCAGCATTTT
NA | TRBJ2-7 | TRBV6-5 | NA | CASSSIQGKQYF | TGTGCCAGCAGTTCGATTCAGGGAAAGCAGTACTTC
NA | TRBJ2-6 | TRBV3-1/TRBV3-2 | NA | CASSQDHPWSGANVLTF | TGTGCCAGCAGCCAAGATCACCCATGGTCCGGGGCCAACGTCCTGACTTTC
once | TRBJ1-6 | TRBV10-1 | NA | CAPPSSYNSPLHF | TGCGCCCCACCTAGCTCCTATAATTCACCCCTCCACTTT
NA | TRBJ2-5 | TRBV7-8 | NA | CASSTRDRSETQYF | TGTGCCAGCAGCACCCGAGACAGGTCGGAGACCCAGTACTTC
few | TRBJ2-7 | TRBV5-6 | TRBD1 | CASSSLGQGFHEQYF | TGTGCCAGCAGCTCCCTTGGACAGGGTTTCCACGAGCAGTACTTC
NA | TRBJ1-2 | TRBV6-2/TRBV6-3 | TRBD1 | CASSRQGRYGYTF | TGTGCCAGCAGTAGACAGGGGCGCTATGGCTACACCTTC
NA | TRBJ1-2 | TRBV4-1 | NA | CASSLLSDSYGYTF | TGCGCCAGCAGCCTGTTAAGTGACAGCTATGGCTACACCTTC
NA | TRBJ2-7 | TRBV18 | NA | CASSAGTLLWEQYF | TGTGCCAGCTCAGCCGGGACCCTACTGTGGGAGCAGTACTTC
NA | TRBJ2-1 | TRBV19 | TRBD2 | CASSTQGLAVGNEQFF | TGTGCCAGTAGCACCCAGGGACTAGCGGTCGGCAATGAGCAGTTCTTC
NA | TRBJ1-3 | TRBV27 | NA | CASSSKSGSRGNTIYF | TGTGCCAGCAGTTCCAAGTCAGGGTCGAGAGGAAACACCATATATTTT
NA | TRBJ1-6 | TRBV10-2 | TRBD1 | CASRDRIRNSPLHF | TGCGCCAGCAGGGACAGGATAAGGAATTCACCCCTCCACTTT
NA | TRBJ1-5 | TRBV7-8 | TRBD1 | CASNMGQGSNQPQHF | TGTGCCAGCAACATGGGACAGGGCAGCAATCAGCCCCAGCATTTT
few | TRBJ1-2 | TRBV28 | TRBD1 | CASSQGGYGYTF | TGTGCCAGCAGTCAGGGGGGCTATGGCTACACCTTC
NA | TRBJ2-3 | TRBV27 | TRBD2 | CASRRPSGGDTQYF | TGTGCCAGCAGACGACCCAGCGGGGGAGATACGCAGTATTTT
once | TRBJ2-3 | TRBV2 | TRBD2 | CASSGVAGDTQYF | TGTGCCAGCAGTGGGGTAGCGGGGGATACGCAGTATTTT
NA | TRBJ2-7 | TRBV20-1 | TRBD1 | CSTDRGYEQYF | TGCAGCACGGACAGGGGGTACGAGCAGTACTTC
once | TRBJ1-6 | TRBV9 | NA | CASSVGGYSPLHF | TGTGCCAGCAGCGTAGGAGGATATTCACCCCTCCACTTT
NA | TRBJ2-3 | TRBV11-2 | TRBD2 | CACARGGAEDTQYF | TGTGCCTGCGCGCGCGGGGGGGCTGAAGATACGCAGTATTTT
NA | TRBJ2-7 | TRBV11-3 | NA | CASSFSTGPEQYF | TGTGCCAGCAGCTTTAGCACAGGACCAGAGCAGTACTTC
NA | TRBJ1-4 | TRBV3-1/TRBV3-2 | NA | CASSPQGDEKLFF | TGTGCCAGCAGCCCACAGGGAGATGAAAAACTGTTTTTT
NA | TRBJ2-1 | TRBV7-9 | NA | CASSPRVGAWGEQFF | TGTGCCAGCAGCCCCAGGGTTGGGGCCTGGGGTGAGCAGTTCTTC
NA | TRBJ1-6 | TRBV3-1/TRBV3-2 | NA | CASSQDAGYGSPLHF | TGTGCCAGCAGCCAAGATGCTGGGTATGGTTCACCCCTCCACTTT
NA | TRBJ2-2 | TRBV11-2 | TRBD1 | CASSSRGLWTGNTGELFF | TGTGCCAGCAGCTCCCGGGGTTTATGGACAGGAAACACCGGGGAGCTGTTTTTT
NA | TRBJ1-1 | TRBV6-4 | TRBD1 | CASRGQPPHGEAFF | TGTGCCAGCAGGGGACAGCCCCCGCATGGTGAAGCTTTCTTT
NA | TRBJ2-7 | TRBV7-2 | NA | CASSLESGEQYF | TGTGCCAGCAGCTTAGAATCAGGGGAGCAGTACTTC
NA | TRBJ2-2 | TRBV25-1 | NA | CASSAGAHSGVGELFF | TGTGCCAGCAGTGCCGGGGCTCACTCGGGGGTCGGGGAGCTGTTTTTT
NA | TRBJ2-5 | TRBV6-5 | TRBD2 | CASRIAGGQETQYF | TGTGCCAGCAGGATAGCGGGGGGGCAGGAGACCCAGTACTTC
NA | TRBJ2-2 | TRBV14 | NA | CASSRYRDGYIANTGELFF | TGTGCCAGCAGCCGCTATCGGGACGGTTATATAGCCAACACCGGGGAGCTGTTTTTT
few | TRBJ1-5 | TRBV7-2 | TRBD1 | CASSLGQGRNQPQHF | TGTGCCAGCAGCTTAGGACAGGGGCGTAATCAGCCCCAGCATTTT
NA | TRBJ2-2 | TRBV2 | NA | CASKGNTNTGELFF | TGTGCCAGCAAGGGGAACACGAACACCGGGGAGCTGTTTTTT
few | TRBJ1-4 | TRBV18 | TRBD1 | CASSPGGTDEKLFF | TGTGCCAGCTCACCAGGGGGGACAGATGAAAAACTGTTTTTT
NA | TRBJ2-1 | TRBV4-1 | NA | CASSQEGFLDEQFF | TGCGCCAGCAGCCAAGAAGGATTTCTCGATGAGCAGTTCTTC
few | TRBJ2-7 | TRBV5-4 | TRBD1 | CASSFGDRAYEQYF | TGTGCCAGCAGCTTTGGGGACAGGGCCTACGAGCAGTACTTC
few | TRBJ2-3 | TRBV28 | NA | CASSLAFADTQYF | TGTGCCAGCAGTTTAGCCTTCGCGGATACGCAGTATTTT
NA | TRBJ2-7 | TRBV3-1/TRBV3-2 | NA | CASSQSRAYEQYF | TGTGCCAGCAGCCAATCCCGCGCCTACGAGCAGTACTTC
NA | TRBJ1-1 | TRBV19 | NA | CASTPPPGTEAFF | TGTGCCAGTACCCCGCCCCCTGGCACTGAAGCTTTCTTT
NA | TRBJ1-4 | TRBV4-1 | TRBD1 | CASSQDLRIRGTNEKLFF | TGCGCCAGCAGCCAAGATTTACGGATCAGGGGGACTAATGAAAAACTGTTTTTT